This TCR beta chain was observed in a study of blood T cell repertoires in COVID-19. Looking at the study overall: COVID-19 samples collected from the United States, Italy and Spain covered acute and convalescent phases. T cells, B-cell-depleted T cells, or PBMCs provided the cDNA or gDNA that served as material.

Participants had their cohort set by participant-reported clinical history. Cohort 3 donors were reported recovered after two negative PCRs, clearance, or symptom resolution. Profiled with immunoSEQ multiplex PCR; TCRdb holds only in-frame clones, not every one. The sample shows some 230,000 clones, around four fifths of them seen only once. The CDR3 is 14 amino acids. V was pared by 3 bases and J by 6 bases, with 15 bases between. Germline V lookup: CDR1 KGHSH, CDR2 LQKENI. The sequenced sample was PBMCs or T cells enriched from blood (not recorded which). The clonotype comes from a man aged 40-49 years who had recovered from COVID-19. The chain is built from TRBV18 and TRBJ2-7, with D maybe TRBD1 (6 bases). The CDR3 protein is CASSPNAGDSEQYF. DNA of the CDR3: TGTGCCAGCTCACCCAACGCAGGGGATTCCGAGCAGTACTTC.